This T cell receptor beta chain was recorded in a study of T-cell reconstitution after alpha-beta-depleted transplantation in children (dated by TCRdb to 2016 to 2018). Regarding the study in general: Using TCR repertoire profiling, the study followed T-cell immune reconstitution in a quantitative way in children after TCRalphabeta/CD19-depleted allogeneic hematopoietic cell transplantation.

The library was obtained by PCR. These reads were obtained on an Illumina HiSeq 2500. TCR library preparation used molecular barcoding, with unique molecular identifiers applied to normalize quantification of the TCRbeta repertoire. TCRdb trimmed the raw reads at Q25, called clones with MiXCR and kept productive beta chains. Rows matching on CDR3 protein sequence are summarized as one entry with the most common DNA and genes. This sample gives approximately 350,000 distinct CDR3 sequences in total; less than 15% of them show up just once. The top ten hold 3.5% to 4.5% of the sample. Inclusive of the bounding cysteine and valine, the CDR3 is 16 residues long. Here the CDR3 DNA is all that survives: 48 bases in frame from base 1. CDR1 and CDR2, per the germline V gene (reference sequence), are DFQATT and SNEGSKA. After removal of 0 bases from V and 3 bases from J, the junction retains 10 bases not matched to a gene.

This clonotype was seen ten or more times. What antigen it recognizes has not been identified. The input lacks base qualities; no much larger clone sits a single base away. Recombination linked TRBV20-1 to TRBJ2-7; TRBD1 matches 8 bases in the middle. This sequence originates from a human donor who donated a stem cell graft to a child with Fanconi anemia. The sample in question was PBMCs, obtained from the stem cell graft. The CDR3 region reads CSARDGARGRSYEQYV. The DNA sequence is as follows: TGCAGTGCTAGAGATGGAGCCAGGGGGCGCAGCTACGAGCAGTACGTC.